The 4 T cell receptor beta chains below come from one sample, sequenced in a study of blood T cell repertoires in COVID-19. The assay was immunoSEQ multiplex PCR, and TCRdb's table has in-frame clones only and misses some. The sample lists roughly 250,000 clones, around 82% occurring once. Sequencing used peripheral blood. Source of these receptors: a woman aged 80 or over with active or convalescent COVID-19.

The chain's CDR3 is CASSLLSPLHYTF. CDR3 bases: TGTGCCAGCAGCTTATTATCCCCCTTACATTACACCTTC. The rearrangement uses TRBV7-9 and TRBJ1-2; D remains unclear. The CDR3 loop spans 13 amino acids. The V end lost 2 bases, the J end lost 11 bases, and 15 bases lay between the germline ends. Germline CDR1 is SEHNR and CDR2 is FQNEAQ (reference sequence).

The chain carries TRBV2 and TRBJ1-2; 7 positions match TRBD1. The CDR3 has 15 residues. The V segment lost 6 bases and the J segment 7 bases; nucleotides outside the gene matches: 14. Germline V gene lookup returns CDR1 SNHLY and CDR2 FYNNEI. DNA of the CDR3: TGTGCCAGCAGCAGTAGCTCTACAGGGGCGGGTGGCTACACCTTC. Amino acid sequence: CASSSSSTGAGGYTF.

The chain recombines TRBV5-6 with TRBJ2-7; 7 bases are a match to TRBD2. The germline CDR1 and CDR2 sequences are SGHDT and YYEEEE. The V and J ends lost 1 base and 3 bases, in that order; junction bases with no gene match: 7. CDR3 size: 15 residues. CDR3 in amino acids: CASSLRRDYSYEQYF. CDR3 nucleotides: TGTGCCAGCAGCTTGAGAAGGGACTACAGCTACGAGCAGTACTTC.

V is TRBV18 and J is TRBJ1-3; the match to TRBD1 covers 8 bases. Trimming cost V 5 bases and J 4 bases; bases outside gene matches: 4. The CDR3 consists of 14 residues. Germline CDR1 KGHSH, CDR2 LQKENI. This CDR3 is CASSNRDRGNTIYF. The DNA for the CDR3 is TGTGCCAGCTCAAACCGGGACAGGGGAAACACCATATATTTT. The full variable domain, completed using reference TRBV18 and TRBJ1-3, is NAGVMQNPRHLVRRRGQEARLRCSPMKGHSHVYWYRQLPEEGLKFMVYLQKENIIDESGMPKERFSAEFPKEGPSILRIQQVVRGDSAAYFCASSNRDRGNTIYFGEGSWLTVV.